This T cell receptor beta chain was sequenced in a study of human T cells and chemical hapten exposure. As for the study in general: Donors were sensitized with 2% DPC on the upper inner arm.

This clonotype was seen at least ten times. Time point given: patch test 1, 2 weeks after DPC sensitization. Treatment given: therapeutic diphenylcyclopropenone sensitization with weekly scalp DPC. The length of the CDR3 is 14 residues. V lost 8 bases to trimming and J lost 5 bases; unmatched junction nucleotides: 9. CDR1 and CDR2 (germline): KGHSH, LQKENI. TCRdb itself ran the RACE reads through MiXCR, one entry per CDR3 protein. The sample carries 74,000 or so distinct CDR3 sequences, about 10% recorded once. This TCR derives from a woman in her sixties with alopecia areata. Some clones in this sample may be carry-over from other donors' samples. The chain combines TRBV18 with TRBJ2-4, with TRBD1 matching 7 bases. Here the sequenced sample was whole blood, taken in connection with sensitization to the hapten diphenylcyclopropenone (DPC). CDR3 protein: CASATWDSQNIQYF. In nucleotides, the CDR3 is TGTGCCAGCGCGACTTGGGACAGCCAAAACATTCAGTACTTC.